The 5 T cell receptor beta chains reported below all come from one sample, sequenced in a study of T cell clusters in autoimmune cytopenias. TRB rearrangements were amplified by touch-down multiplex PCR with mixed TRB-A/B primers. TCRdb re-called the multiplex PCR reads and gives one entry per CDR3 protein, without DNA. The sample table sets out more than 9,000 distinct CDR3 sequences. Roughly 40,000 genome equivalents of blood DNA were amplified for TRB. This same sample was also part of a study on T cell repertoires in aging, cancer and after chemotherapy.

The sequencing input was peripheral blood. The receptors originated from a human donor in good health.

This clonotype is deemed medium-sized by its frequency. V usage is TRBV20-1 and J usage is TRBJ1-3; checking the TCRdb D call of TRBD1 is not possible without DNA. Germline assignment: CDR1 DFQATT and CDR2 SNEGSKA (reference sequence). This CDR3 has 14 residues. The CDR3 sequence is CSARGGVGGNTIYF.

The rearrangement uses TRBV28 and TRBJ2-1; TCRdb calls TRBD2, which cannot be checked without DNA. The CDR3 consists of 17 residues. Germline V gene sequence: CDR1 MDHEN, CDR2 SYDVKM. The CDR3 spells CASSPLSTSGAVIEQFF.

This clonotype ranks as medium-sized in terms of frequency. This rearrangement joins TRBV30 to TRBJ1-2; checking the TCRdb D call of TRBD1 is not possible without DNA. The CDR3 is made up of 12 amino acids. Germline-derived CDR1 and CDR2 are GTSNPN and SVGIG (reference sequence). The CDR3 sequence is CAWGTGALGYTF.

The chain recombines TRBV4-3 with TRBJ1-1. This CDR3 has 13 amino acids. Germline-derived CDR1 and CDR2 are LGHNA and YSLEER. The CDR3 spells CASSQVVNTEAFF.

Considering frequency, this clonotype is medium-sized. This sequence joins TRBV19 and TRBJ1-2; TCRdb's D gene call, TRBD1, goes unchecked for lack of DNA. Germline V CDR1 and CDR2: LNHDA, SQIVND (reference sequence). The CDR3 length is 17 residues. CDR3 in amino acids: CASSIRGPAQDNYGYTF.